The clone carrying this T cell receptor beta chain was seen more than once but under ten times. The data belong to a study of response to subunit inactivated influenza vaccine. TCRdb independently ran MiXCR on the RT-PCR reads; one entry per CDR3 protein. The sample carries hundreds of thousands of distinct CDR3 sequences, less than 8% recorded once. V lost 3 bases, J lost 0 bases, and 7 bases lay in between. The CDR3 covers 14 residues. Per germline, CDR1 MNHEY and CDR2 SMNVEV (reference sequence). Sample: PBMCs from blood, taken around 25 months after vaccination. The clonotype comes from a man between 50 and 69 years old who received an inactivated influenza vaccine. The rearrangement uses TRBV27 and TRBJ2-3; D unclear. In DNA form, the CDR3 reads TGTGCCAGCAGTTTTACAGCTAGCACAGATACGCAGTATTTT. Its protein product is CASSFTASTDTQYF.